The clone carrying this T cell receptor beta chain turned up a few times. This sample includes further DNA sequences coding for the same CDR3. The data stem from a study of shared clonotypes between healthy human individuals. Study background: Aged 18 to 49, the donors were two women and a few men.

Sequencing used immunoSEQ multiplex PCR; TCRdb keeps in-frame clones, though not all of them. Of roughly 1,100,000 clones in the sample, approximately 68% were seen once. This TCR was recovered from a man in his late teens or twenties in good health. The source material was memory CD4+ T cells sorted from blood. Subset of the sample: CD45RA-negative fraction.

The CDR3 sequence is CASSPYNEQFF. The DNA for the CDR3 is TGTGCCAGCAGCCCCTACAATGAGCAGTTCTTC. This sequence joins TRBV11-2 and TRBJ2-1, with unresolved D. Germline CDR1 reads SGHAT; CDR2 reads FQNNGV. The CDR3 length is 11 residues. V was shortened by 5 bases and J by 2 bases, with 1 base between the two germline ends.